The 30 T cell receptor beta chains given below trace back to one sample, sequenced in a study of blood T cell repertoires in COVID-19. Clones were read by immunoSEQ multiplex PCR, and TCRdb kept only the in-frame ones, dropping some. The sample carries roughly 70,000 clones, roughly 88% recorded once. The material sequenced was peripheral blood. The receptors originated from a man aged 70 or older with acute or convalescent COVID-19.

V and J are TRBV6-5 and TRBJ1-1; 8 bases match TRBD1. Per germline, CDR1 MNHEY and CDR2 SVGAGI. The ends lost 5 bases at V and 0 bases at J; junction bases unmatched: 2. The CDR3 runs to 14 residues. The CDR3 loop is CASSPRGLNTEAFF. CDR3 in DNA: TGTGCCAGCAGTCCCAGGGGGCTGAACACTGAAGCTTTCTTT.

CDR3: CASSREGGLTNQETQYF. In DNA, the CDR3 is TGCGCCAGCAGCCGGGAGGGTGGACTAACGAACCAAGAGACCCAGTACTTC. The gene calls are TRBV5-1 and TRBJ2-5; 8 nucleotides match TRBD2. The trim removed 4 bases at V and 0 bases at J, leaving 11 bases unmatched. This CDR3 has 17 residues. CDR1 and CDR2 from the germline V gene are SGHRS and YFSETQ.

The CDR3 coding sequence is TGTGCCAGCAGCTTGGGGTCGTCCCGGGCTGAAGCTTTCTTT. Protein product: CASSLGSSRAEAFF. This chain connects TRBV5-6 to TRBJ1-1, with unresolved D. The CDR3 runs to 14 residues. Looked up from germline, CDR1 is SGHDT and CDR2 is YYEEEE. Between the trimmed V and J ends, which lost 0 bases and 6 bases, there was a span of 12 bases.

This rearrangement joins TRBV27 to TRBJ2-7; D is uncertain. There are 10 residues in the CDR3. Trimming took off 3 bases at V and 12 bases at J, with 9 bases between the two ends. Germline V gene lookup returns CDR1 MNHEY and CDR2 SMNVEV (reference sequence). CDR3 sequence: CASSFFTRYF. CDR3 DNA sequence: TGTGCCAGCAGTTTCTTCACGCGGTACTTC.

V usage is TRBV4-1 and J usage is TRBJ1-3; possible D gene TRBD1, 6 bases. With 5 bases removed from V and 0 bases from J, the gap between germline ends came to 11 bases. This CDR3 spans 15 amino acids. Germline CDR1 reads MGHRA; CDR2 reads YSYEKL. The CDR3 DNA sequence: TGCGCCAGCAGCTCTCCACAGGGCTCTGGAAACACCATATATTTT. It encodes CASSSPQGSGNTIYF.

The chain recombines TRBV9 with TRBJ2-3; tentatively, D is TRBD2 (5 bases). V was shortened by 0 bases and J by 3 bases, with 8 bases between the two germline ends. CDR3 length: 14 amino acids. Looked up from germline, CDR1 is SGDLS and CDR2 is YYNGEE. As DNA, the CDR3 is TGTGCCAGCAGCGTAGAGGGAGCGACAGATACGCAGTATTTT. The encoded protein is CASSVEGATDTQYF. Based on the CDR3 plus reference TRBV9 and TRBJ2-3, the full variable domain is DSGVTQTPKHLITATGQRVTLRCSPRSGDLSVYWYQQSLDQGLQFLIQYYNGEERAKGNILERFSAQQFPDLHSELNLSSLELGDSALYFCASSVEGATDTQYFGPGTRLTVL.

The chain links TRBV6-5 to TRBJ1-2; TRBD1 agrees at 7 bases. This CDR3 has 15 residues. The J segment lost 4 bases and the V segment lost 0 bases, leaving 5 bases of the junction unmatched. Germline V gene data show CDR1 as MNHEY and CDR2 as SVGAGI. The CDR3 DNA reads TGTGCCAGCAGTTACTCGAAATGGACAGGCTATGGCTACACCTTC. The encoded protein is CASSYSKWTGYGYTF.

About this clone: An end of the junction does not agree with germline; a read error may underlie this. J is TRBJ1-2 and V is TRBV29-1; TRBD1 agrees at 8 bases. The CDR3 length is 13 residues. Per the germline V gene, CDR1 is SQVTM and CDR2 is ANQGSEA. CDR3 nucleotide sequence: TGCAGCACTTTCCCCGGGGACAGGCCTCTTCAGTCCTTC. Encoded protein: CSTFPGDRPLQSF.

The chain uses TRBV5-1 and TRBJ2-6, with D perhaps TRBD2 (5 bases). From germline, CDR1 is SGHRS and CDR2 YFSETQ. The CDR3 loop spans 15 amino acids. Trimming shortened V by 0 bases and J by 4 bases, and 8 bases separated the two germline ends. The DNA of the CDR3 is TGCGCCAGCAGCTTGGCGAGGGCAGGGGCCAACGTCCTGACTTTC. This gives the protein CASSLARAGANVLTF.

The rearrangement joins TRBV18 to TRBJ1-6; 7 bases align to TRBD1. CDR1 is KGHSH and CDR2 is LQKENI in the germline V gene. The CDR3 runs to 13 residues. After removal of 5 bases from V and 10 bases from J, the junction contained 5 bases not matched to a gene. DNA for the CDR3: TGTGCCAGCTCATCAGGGGGTGGATCACCCCTCCACTTT. Protein: CASSSGGGSPLHF. Combining the CDR3 with reference TRBV18 and TRBJ1-6 gives the whole variable domain NAGVMQNPRHLVRRRGQEARLRCSPMKGHSHVYWYRQLPEEGLKFMVYLQKENIIDESGMPKERFSAEFPKEGPSILRIQQVVRGDSAAYFCASSSGGGSPLHFGNGTRLTVT.

This clone was recorded once. The rearrangement uses TRBV18 and TRBJ2-3; D perhaps matches TRBD2 (6 bases). V was shortened by 5 bases and J by 0 bases, with 18 bases between the two germline ends. The CDR3 has 17 amino acids. CDR1 and CDR2 from the germline V gene are KGHSH and LQKENI. The CDR3 here is CASSSQGGLRSTDTQYF. In DNA, the CDR3 is TGTGCCAGCTCATCCCAAGGAGGGCTGAGAAGCACAGATACGCAGTATTTT.

The gene calls are TRBV11-1 and TRBJ2-5; TRBD1 aligns across 7 bases. V was pared by 3 bases and J by 4 bases, with 8 bases of the junction left unmatched. Germline CDR1 reads SGHAT; CDR2 reads FQDESV (reference sequence). The CDR3 spans 15 residues. The CDR3 coding sequence is TGTGCCAGCAGCTTCCAGTTAGGGACAGTAGAGACCCAGTACTTC. Translation gives CASSFQLGTVETQYF.

V and J are TRBV19 and TRBJ1-1; the D is unclear. Trimming stripped 3 bases from V and 5 bases from J, with 13 bases between. The V gene's germline CDR1 is LNHDA and CDR2 SQIVND (reference sequence). CDR3 length: 14 amino acids. CDR3 coding DNA: TGTGCCAGTAGTATCCAGACTAGGGCGACTGAAGCTTTCTTT. This sequence encodes CASSIQTRATEAFF.

The rearrangement uses TRBV28 and TRBJ1-2; 7 bases fit TRBD1. V trimming: 8 bases; J trimming: 5 bases; junction bases outside the gene matches: 5. The length of the CDR3 is 12 residues. Germline lookup yields CDR1 MDHEN and CDR2 SYDVKM. The DNA of the CDR3 is TGTGCCAGCGGGGGACAGCCATATGGCTACACCTTC. This sequence encodes CASGGQPYGYTF.

The chain carries TRBV6-5 and TRBJ2-1, with 8 bases fitting TRBD2. Trimming removed 2 bases from V and 9 bases from J; junction bases left unmatched: 9. The germline V gene has CDR1 MNHEY and CDR2 SVGAGI. This CDR3 contains 15 residues. In nucleotides, the CDR3 is TGTGCCAGCAGTTACACGGGGGGGCCCTCGGGTGAGCAGTTCTTC. Translation gives CASSYTGGPSGEQFF.

J is TRBJ2-1 and V is TRBV15; 9 bases are a match to TRBD1. Germline CDR1 reads LNHNV; CDR2 reads YYDKDF (reference sequence). Trimming removed 5 bases from V and 6 bases from J; junction bases left unmatched: 8. The CDR3 length is 15 residues. As DNA, the CDR3 is TGTGCCACCAGCGGTAACAGGGGGCTGGGCAATGAGCAGTTCTTC. Translated: CATSGNRGLGNEQFF. The full variable domain, rest sourced from reference TRBV15 and TRBJ2-1, is DAMVIQNPRYQVTQFGKPVTLSCSQTLNHNVMYWYQQKSSQAPKLLFHYYDKDFNNEADTPDNFQSRRPNTSFCFLDIRSPGLGDTAMYLCATSGNRGLGNEQFFGPGTRLTVL.

The chain uses TRBV11-2 and TRBJ2-3; 11 bases map to TRBD2. Germline-derived CDR1 and CDR2 are SGHAT and FQNNGV. Losses at the gene ends were 5 bases for V and 0 bases for J; bases not matched to a gene: 10. The CDR3 totals 18 residues. The CDR3 region is CASSPGLAESLSTDTQYF. The CDR3 DNA sequence: TGTGCCAGCAGCCCGGGACTAGCGGAGTCCCTTAGCACAGATACGCAGTATTTT.

V is TRBV9 and J is TRBJ2-7, with TRBD2 as a possible D gene (7 bases). Germline V lookup: CDR1 SGDLS, CDR2 YYNGEE. This CDR3 region has 15 residues. V lost 3 bases to trimming and J lost 2 bases, with 15 bases between them. This CDR3 is CASSAGGGGTYEQYF. The CDR3 DNA reads TGTGCCAGCAGCGCCGGTGGCGGGGGCACCTACGAGCAGTACTTC. Using reference TRBV9 and TRBJ2-7 for the parts outside the CDR3, the full variable domain is DSGVTQTPKHLITATGQRVTLRCSPRSGDLSVYWYQQSLDQGLQFLIQYYNGEERAKGNILERFSAQQFPDLHSELNLSSLELGDSALYFCASSAGGGGTYEQYFGPGTRLTVT.

The V gene is TRBV7-2, the J gene TRBJ1-2; 9 bases align to TRBD1. This CDR3 region has 15 residues. V trimming: 1 base; J trimming: 3 bases; junction bases outside the gene matches: 3. Germline V CDR1 and CDR2: SGHTA, FQGNSA. Here the CDR3 reads CASSLGDREDYGYTF. CDR3 in DNA: TGTGCCAGCAGCTTAGGGGACAGGGAAGACTATGGCTACACCTTC. Full variable domain (outside the CDR3, taken from reference TRBV7-2 and TRBJ1-2): GAGVSQSPSNKVTEKGKDVELRCDPISGHTALYWYRQSLGQGLEFLIYFQGNSAPDKSGLPSDRFSAERTGGSVSTLTIQRTQQEDSAVYLCASSLGDREDYGYTFGSGTRLTVV.

CDR3 coding DNA: TGTGCCAGCAGTCCCCGGGACAGGGCGTATGGCTACACCTTC. This gives the protein CASSPRDRAYGYTF. The J gene is TRBJ1-2, the V gene TRBV6-5, with 9 bases identical to TRBD1. This CDR3 comprises 14 residues. V lost 5 bases and J lost 5; bases outside the gene matches: 6. Germline CDR1 is MNHEY and CDR2 is SVGAGI.

This rearrangement joins TRBV2 to TRBJ1-2; D not certain. V was pared by 2 bases and J by 5 bases, with 12 bases between. The CDR3 has 14 amino acids. Germline V lookup: CDR1 SNHLY, CDR2 FYNNEI. CDR3 sequence: CASSEIPSGYGYTF. CDR3 in DNA: TGTGCCAGCAGTGAAATACCCTCGGGGTATGGCTACACCTTC.

This clone was counted between two and nine times. CDR3 sequence (DNA): TGTGCCAGAAGCCTCAGGGTTGTTAGACAGTACAATCAGCCCCAGCATTTT. It translates to CARSLRVVRQYNQPQHF. V and J are TRBV5-3 and TRBJ1-5; TRBD1 is a possible D gene (5 bases). TRBV5-3 carries the ORF label, with uncertain function. Trimming left V 4 bases short and J 3 bases short, with 20 bases between. CDR3 length: 17 amino acids.

The chain has TRBV7-9 and TRBJ1-2, with 8 nucleotides matching TRBD1. Trimming at V came to 5 bases and at J to 1 base, leaving 6 bases not matched to a gene. The germline V gene has CDR1 SEHNR and CDR2 FQNEAQ (reference sequence). The CDR3 covers 15 residues. This CDR3 is CASSPTGELNYGYTF. In nucleotides, the CDR3 is TGTGCCAGCAGCCCGACAGGGGAACTTAACTATGGCTACACCTTC.

As for this clone: At the DNA level, this CDR3 is encoded by other sequences in the same sample as well. The rearrangement joins TRBV3-1 (or the pseudogene TRBV3-2) to TRBJ2-7; possibly TRBD2 for D (6 bases). This CDR3 contains 13 residues. V was pared by 0 bases and J by 4 bases, with 7 bases between. The germline V gene has CDR1 LGHDT and CDR2 YNNKEL (reference sequence). CDR3 amino acids: CASSQDGGYEQYF. The DNA of the CDR3 is TGTGCCAGCAGCCAAGATGGGGGGTACGAGCAGTACTTC.

V and J are TRBV7-9 and TRBJ1-3; 10 bases align to TRBD1. CDR1 is SEHNR and CDR2 is FQNEAQ in the germline V gene (reference sequence). V was pared by 5 bases and J by 4 bases, with 5 bases of the junction left unmatched. The CDR3 covers 15 residues. CDR3 in amino acids: CASSVGQGTGNTIYF. The CDR3 DNA reads as TGTGCCAGCAGCGTGGGACAGGGGACAGGAAACACCATATATTTT.

J is TRBJ1-4 and V is TRBV4-2; 7 bases line up with TRBD1. Germline V lookup: CDR1 LGHNA, CDR2 YNFKEQ. The CDR3 has 17 amino acids. Losses at the gene ends were 7 bases for V and 0 bases for J; bases not matched to a gene: 11. CDR3 protein: CASIQGGNGATNEKLFF. In DNA form, the CDR3 reads TGTGCCAGCATCCAGGGGGGTAACGGGGCAACTAATGAAAAACTGTTTTTT.

The chain joins TRBV4-1 to TRBJ2-5; tentative D call: TRBD1 (7 bases). This CDR3 is 16 amino acids long. Germline V gene sequence: CDR1 MGHRA, CDR2 YSYEKL. Trimming pared 1 base from V and 5 bases from J, leaving 17 bases between. Written as DNA, the CDR3 is TGCGCCAGCAGCCAAGCCGGACAGGTCCGGGGGGAGACCCAGTACTTC. This codes for CASSQAGQVRGETQYF.

This chain joins TRBV28 and TRBJ2-1; 11 bases align to TRBD1. The CDR3 has 16 amino acids. Germline CDR1 reads MDHEN; CDR2 reads SYDVKM. V gave up 6 bases and J gave up 6 bases; unmatched junction bases: 10. The CDR3 spells CASSRFAGTGGNEQFF. The CDR3 DNA follows: TGTGCCAGCAGCAGGTTCGCCGGGACAGGGGGCAATGAGCAGTTCTTC.

The chain links TRBV5-4 to TRBJ1-6; the D gene is possibly TRBD1 (5 bases). Trimming shortened V by 7 bases and J by 7 bases, and 21 bases separated the two germline ends. The CDR3 length is 16 residues. The germline CDR1 and CDR2 sequences are SGHNT and YYREEE (reference sequence). The CDR3 sequence is CASQSWGSTSNSPLHF. The CDR3 DNA is TGTGCCAGCCAGAGTTGGGGCAGTACTTCCAATTCACCCCTCCACTTT. The full variable domain, rest sourced from reference TRBV5-4 and TRBJ1-6, is ETGVTQSPTHLIKTRGQQVTLRCSSQSGHNTVSWYQQALGQGPQFIFQYYREEENGRGNFPPRFSGLQFPNYSSELNVNALELDDSALYLCASQSWGSTSNSPLHFGNGTRLTVT.

The chain joins TRBV19 to TRBJ1-5; D may be TRBD1 (6 bases). Germline-derived CDR1 and CDR2 are LNHDA and SQIVND (reference sequence). The CDR3 has 15 residues. V lost 5 bases and J 9 bases, leaving 20 bases between the germline ends. The CDR3, as DNA: TGTGCCAGTAGTCTTTCGACAGGCGGGCGATGGCCCCAGCATTTT. Residues: CASSLSTGGRWPQHF.